This TCR beta chain was sequenced during a study of regulatory T cells in long-lasting Graves disease. Germline V CDR1 and CDR2: SGDLS, YYNGEE. CDR3 length equals 16 residues. V lost 0 bases, J lost 0 bases, and 10 bases lay in between. With regard to this clonotype: Its antigen is currently unknown.

Regarding time point: persistent/refractory GD, antithyroid drugs over 5 years with positive TRAb. The TCR library was made from RNA extracted from PBMCs. Overall study findings and caveats: Examination was confined to peripheral blood, excluding thyroid tissue.

Investigators prepared the TCR beta libraries by applying iRepertoire HTBI primers and Arm-PCR of CDR3 regions. How the authors handled the data: In the combined samples, 50 to 75 TRBV and some 14 TRBJ segments were identified. One entry per CDR3 protein results from TCRdb running MiXCR on the multiplex PCR reads. V and J calls and clone size were set by TCRdb, not the authors. The sample lists 450,000 or so distinct CDR3 sequences; approximately 23% were seen once. This chain connects TRBV9 to TRBJ1-3, with no clear D. The clonotype was recovered from a female donor with Graves disease. The sequenced sample was peripheral blood mononuclear cells (PBMCs), obtained when the disease was refractory, from a patient treated with antithyroid drugs. Here the CDR3 DNA reads TGTGCCAGCAGCGTAGTCCCGGACGTCTCTGGAAACACCATATATTTT. Translated, it gives CASSVVPDVSGNTIYF.